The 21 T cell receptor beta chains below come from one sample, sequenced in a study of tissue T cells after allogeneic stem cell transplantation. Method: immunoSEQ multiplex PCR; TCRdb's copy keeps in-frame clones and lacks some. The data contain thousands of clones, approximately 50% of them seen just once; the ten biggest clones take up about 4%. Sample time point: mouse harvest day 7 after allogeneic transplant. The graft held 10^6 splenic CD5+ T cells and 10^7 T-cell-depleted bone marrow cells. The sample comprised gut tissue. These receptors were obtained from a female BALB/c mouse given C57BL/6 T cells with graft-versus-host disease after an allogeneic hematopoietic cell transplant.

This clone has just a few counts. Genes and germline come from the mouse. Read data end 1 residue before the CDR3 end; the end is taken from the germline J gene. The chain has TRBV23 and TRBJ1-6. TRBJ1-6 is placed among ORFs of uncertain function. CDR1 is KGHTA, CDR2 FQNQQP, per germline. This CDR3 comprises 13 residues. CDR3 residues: CSSSQGVNSPLYF. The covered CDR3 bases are TGCTCCAGCAGTCAAGGGGTTAATTCGCCCCTCTAC.

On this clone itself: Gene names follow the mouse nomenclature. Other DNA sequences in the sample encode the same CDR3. The DNA read from the CDR3 is TGTGCCAGCAGTCCAGGGGGGGCCAACGAAAGATTATTT. Amino acids: CASSPGGANERLF. The complete CDR3 protein is CASSPGGANERLFF. The chain is built from TRBV26 and TRBJ1-4; 7 positions match TRBD1. The read comes to an end 1 residue before the CDR3 does, leaving the germline J gene to fill in the end. This CDR3 has 14 amino acids. J gave up 3 bases and V 4 bases, and 2 bases lay outside the gene matches. Germline CDR1 KGHPV, CDR2 FQNQEV (reference sequence).

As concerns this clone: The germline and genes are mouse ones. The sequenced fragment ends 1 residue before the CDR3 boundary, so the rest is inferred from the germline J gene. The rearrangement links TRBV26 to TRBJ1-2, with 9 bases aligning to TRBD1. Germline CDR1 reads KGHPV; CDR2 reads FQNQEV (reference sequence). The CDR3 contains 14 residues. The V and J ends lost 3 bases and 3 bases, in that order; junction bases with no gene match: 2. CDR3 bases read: TGTGCCAGCAGTCTTACAGGGGGCCACTCCGACTACACC. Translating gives CASSLTGGHSDYT. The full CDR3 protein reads CASSLTGGHSDYTF.

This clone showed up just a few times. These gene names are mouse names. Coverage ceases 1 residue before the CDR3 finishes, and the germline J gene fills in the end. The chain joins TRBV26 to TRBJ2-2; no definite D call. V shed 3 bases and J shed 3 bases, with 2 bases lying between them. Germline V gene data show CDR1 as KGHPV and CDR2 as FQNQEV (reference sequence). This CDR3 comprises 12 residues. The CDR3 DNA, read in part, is TGTGCCAGCAGTCTTGACACCGGGCAGCTCTAC. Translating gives CASSLDTGQLY. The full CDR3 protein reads CASSLDTGQLYF.

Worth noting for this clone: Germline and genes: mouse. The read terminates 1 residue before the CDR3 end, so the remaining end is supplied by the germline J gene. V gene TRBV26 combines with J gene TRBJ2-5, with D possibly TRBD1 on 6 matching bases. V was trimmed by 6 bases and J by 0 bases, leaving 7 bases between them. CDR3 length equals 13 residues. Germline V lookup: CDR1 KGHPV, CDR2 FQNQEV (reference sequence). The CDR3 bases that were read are TGTGCCAGCAGGGACAGAAACCAAGACACCCAGTAC. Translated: CASRDRNQDTQY. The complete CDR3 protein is CASRDRNQDTQYF.

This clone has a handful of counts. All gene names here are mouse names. CDR3 sequence: CASSGDRGEQYF. CDR3 DNA (partial): TGTGCTAGCAGCGGGGACAGGGGGGAACAGTAC. The V gene is TRBV29, the J gene TRBJ2-7, with 11 bases lining up with TRBD1. The DNA ends 1 residue before the CDR3 does, and the rest of the CDR3 is filled in from the germline J gene. The V gene end was trimmed by 6 bases and the J gene end by 7 bases; junction bases not matched to a gene: 2. The CDR3 length is 12 residues. Germline V gene lookup returns CDR1 MSHET and CDR2 SYDVDS.

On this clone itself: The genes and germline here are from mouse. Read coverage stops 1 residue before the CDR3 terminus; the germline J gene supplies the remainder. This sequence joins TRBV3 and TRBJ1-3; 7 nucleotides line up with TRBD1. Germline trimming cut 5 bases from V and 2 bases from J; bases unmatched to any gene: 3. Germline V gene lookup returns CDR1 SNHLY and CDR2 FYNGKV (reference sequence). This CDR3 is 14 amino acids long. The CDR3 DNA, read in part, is TGTGCCAGCAGCCACAGGGGACCTGGAAATACGCTCTAT. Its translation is CASSHRGPGNTLY. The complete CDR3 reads CASSHRGPGNTLYF.

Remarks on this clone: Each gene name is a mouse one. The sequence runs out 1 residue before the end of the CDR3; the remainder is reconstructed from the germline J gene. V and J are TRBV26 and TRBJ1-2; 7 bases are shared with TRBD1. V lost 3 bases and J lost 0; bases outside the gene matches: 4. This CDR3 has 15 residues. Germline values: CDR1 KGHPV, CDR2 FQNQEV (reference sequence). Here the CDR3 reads CASSLPGQSNSDYTF. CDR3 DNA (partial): TGTGCCAGCAGTCTCCCGGGACAGTCAAACTCCGACTACACC. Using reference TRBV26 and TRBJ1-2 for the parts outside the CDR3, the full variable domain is NSKVIQTPRYLVKGQGQKAKMRCIPEKGHPVVFWYQQNKNNEFKFLINFQNQEVLQQIDMTEKRFSAECPSNSPCSLEIQSSEAGDSALYLCASSLPGQSNSDYTFGSGTRLLVI.

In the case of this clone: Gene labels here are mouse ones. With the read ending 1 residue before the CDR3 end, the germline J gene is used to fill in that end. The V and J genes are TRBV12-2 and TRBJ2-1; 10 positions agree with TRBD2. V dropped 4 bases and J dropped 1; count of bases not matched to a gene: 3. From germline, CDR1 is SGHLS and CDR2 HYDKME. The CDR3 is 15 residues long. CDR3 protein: CASSPTGGNYAEQFF. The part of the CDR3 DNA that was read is TGTGCCAGCTCCCCGACTGGGGGGAACTATGCTGAGCAGTTC.

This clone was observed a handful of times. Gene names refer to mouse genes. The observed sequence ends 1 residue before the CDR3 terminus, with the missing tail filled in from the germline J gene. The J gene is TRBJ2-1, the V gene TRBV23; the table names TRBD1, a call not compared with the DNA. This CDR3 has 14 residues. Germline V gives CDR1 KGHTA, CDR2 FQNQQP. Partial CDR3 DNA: TGCTCCAGCAGTCCGCAGGCAAACTATGCTGAGCAGTTC. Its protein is CSSSPQANYAEQF. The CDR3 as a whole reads CSSSPQANYAEQFF.

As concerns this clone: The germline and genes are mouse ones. CDR3: CASSLLGGLAEQFF. The DNA read from the CDR3 is TGTGCCAGCAGTCTCCTGGGGGGGCTTGCTGAGCAGTTC. This chain joins TRBV24 and TRBJ2-1; TRBD2 matches 10 bases. The CDR3 extends 1 residue past the end of the read, so its final part is completed from the germline J gene. The germline CDR1 and CDR2 sequences are KGHTA and FRNEEI. This CDR3 comprises 14 residues. The trim removed 3 bases at V and 6 bases at J, leaving 2 bases unmatched.

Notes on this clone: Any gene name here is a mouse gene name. CDR3 in amino acids: CASSFHRGLYAEQFF. The DNA read from the CDR3 is TGTGCAAGCAGCTTCCACAGGGGGCTCTATGCTGAGCAGTTC. This sequence joins TRBV16 and TRBJ2-1, with 9 bases matching TRBD1. The read is 1 residue too short to cover the CDR3 end, so that end is filled in from the germline J gene. After removal of 3 bases from V and 3 bases from J, the junction contained 3 bases not matched to a gene. This CDR3 contains 15 residues. Germline values: CDR1 SGHSA, CDR2 FRNQAP.

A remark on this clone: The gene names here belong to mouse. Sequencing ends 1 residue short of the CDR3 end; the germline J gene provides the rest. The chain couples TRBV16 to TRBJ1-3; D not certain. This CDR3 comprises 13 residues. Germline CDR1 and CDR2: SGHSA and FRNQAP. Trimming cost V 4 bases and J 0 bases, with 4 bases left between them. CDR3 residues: CASSSISGNTLYF. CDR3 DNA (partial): TGTGCAAGCAGCTCCATTTCTGGAAATACGCTCTAT.

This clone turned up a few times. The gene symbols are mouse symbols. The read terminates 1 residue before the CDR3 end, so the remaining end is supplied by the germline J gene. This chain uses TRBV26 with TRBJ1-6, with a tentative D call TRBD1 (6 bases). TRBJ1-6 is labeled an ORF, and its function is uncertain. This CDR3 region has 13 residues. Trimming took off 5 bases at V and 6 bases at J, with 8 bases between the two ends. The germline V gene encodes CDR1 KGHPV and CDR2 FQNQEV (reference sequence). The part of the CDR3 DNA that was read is TGTGCCAGCAGTAGGACAGCTAATTCGCCCCTCTAC. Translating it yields CASSRTANSPLY. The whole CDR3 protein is CASSRTANSPLYF.

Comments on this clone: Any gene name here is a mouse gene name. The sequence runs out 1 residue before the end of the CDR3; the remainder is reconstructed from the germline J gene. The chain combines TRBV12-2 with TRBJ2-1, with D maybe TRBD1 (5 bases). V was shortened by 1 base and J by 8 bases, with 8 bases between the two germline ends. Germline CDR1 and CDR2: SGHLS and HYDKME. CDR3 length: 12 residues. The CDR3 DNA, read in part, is TGTGCCAGCTCTCTGCAGGGAACTGAGCAGTTC. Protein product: CASSLQGTEQF. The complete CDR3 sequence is CASSLQGTEQFF.

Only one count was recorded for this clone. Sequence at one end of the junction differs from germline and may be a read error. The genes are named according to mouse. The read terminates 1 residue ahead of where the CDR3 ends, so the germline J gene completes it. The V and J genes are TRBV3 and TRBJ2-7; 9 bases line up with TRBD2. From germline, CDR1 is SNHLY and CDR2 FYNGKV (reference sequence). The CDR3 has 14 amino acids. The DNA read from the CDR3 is TGTGTCAGCAGCCACTGGGGGGACTCCTATGAACAGTAC. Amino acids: CVSSHWGDSYEQY. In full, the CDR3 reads CVSSHWGDSYEQYF.

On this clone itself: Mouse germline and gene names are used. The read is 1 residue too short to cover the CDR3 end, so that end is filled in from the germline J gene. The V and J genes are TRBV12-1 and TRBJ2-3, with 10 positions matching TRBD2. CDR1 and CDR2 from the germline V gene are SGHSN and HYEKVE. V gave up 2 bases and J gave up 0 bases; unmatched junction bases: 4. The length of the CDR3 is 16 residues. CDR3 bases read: TGTGCCAGCTCTCCCGACTGGGGGGCTAGTGCAGAAACGCTGTAT. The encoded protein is CASSPDWGASAETLY. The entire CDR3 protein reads CASSPDWGASAETLYF.

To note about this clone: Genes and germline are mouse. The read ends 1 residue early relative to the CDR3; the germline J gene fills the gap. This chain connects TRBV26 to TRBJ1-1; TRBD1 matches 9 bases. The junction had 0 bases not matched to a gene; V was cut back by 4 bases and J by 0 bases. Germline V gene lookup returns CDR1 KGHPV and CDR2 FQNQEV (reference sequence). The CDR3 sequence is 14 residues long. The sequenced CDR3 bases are TGTGCCAGCAGTCGGGACAGGGCAAACACAGAAGTCTTC. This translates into CASSRDRANTEVF. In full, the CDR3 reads CASSRDRANTEVFF.

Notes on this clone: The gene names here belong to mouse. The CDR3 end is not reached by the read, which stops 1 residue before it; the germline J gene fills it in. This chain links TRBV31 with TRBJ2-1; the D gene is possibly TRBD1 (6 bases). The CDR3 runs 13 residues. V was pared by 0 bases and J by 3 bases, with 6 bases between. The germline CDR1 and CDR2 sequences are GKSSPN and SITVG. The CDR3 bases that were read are TGTGCCTGGAGTCTACAGGGCTATGCTGAGCAGTTC. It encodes CAWSLQGYAEQF. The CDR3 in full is CAWSLQGYAEQFF. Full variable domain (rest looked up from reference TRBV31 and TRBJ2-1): AQTIHQWPVAEIKAVGSPLSLGCTIKGKSSPNLYWYWQATGGTLQQLFYSITVGQVESVVQLNLSASRPKDDQFILSTEKLLLSHSGFYLCAWSLQGYAEQFFGPGTRLTVL.

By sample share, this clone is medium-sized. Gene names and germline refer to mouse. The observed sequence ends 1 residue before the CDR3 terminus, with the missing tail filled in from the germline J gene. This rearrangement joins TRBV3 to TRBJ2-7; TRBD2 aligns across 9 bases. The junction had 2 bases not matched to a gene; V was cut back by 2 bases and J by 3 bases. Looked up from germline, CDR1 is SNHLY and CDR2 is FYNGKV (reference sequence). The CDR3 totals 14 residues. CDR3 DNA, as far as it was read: TGTGCCAGCAGCTTACCTGGGGGGGGCTATGAACAGTAC. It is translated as CASSLPGGGYEQY. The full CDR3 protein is CASSLPGGGYEQYF.

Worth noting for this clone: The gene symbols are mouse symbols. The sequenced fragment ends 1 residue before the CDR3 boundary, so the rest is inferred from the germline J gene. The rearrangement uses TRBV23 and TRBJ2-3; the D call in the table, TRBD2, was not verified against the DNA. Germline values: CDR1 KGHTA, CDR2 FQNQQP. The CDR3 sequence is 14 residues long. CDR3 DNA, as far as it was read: TGCTCCAGCAGTCACTGGGGGGGCGCAGAAACGCTGTAT. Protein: CSSSHWGGAETLY. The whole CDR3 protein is CSSSHWGGAETLYF.